The next 24 T cell receptor beta chains were all read from a single sample in a study of T cells in Graves' hyperthyroidism and ophthalmopathy. TCR beta CDR3 regions were amplified from RNA transcripts. With the HTBI primer set, the TCR CDR3 went through a first round of RT-PCR. MiXCR, applied by TCRdb to the multiplex PCR reads, yields one record per CDR3 protein. The data contain 700,000 or so distinct CDR3 sequences, 16% of them singletons. The sequenced material came from blood. The receptors come from a man between 18 and 35 years old with Graves' hyperthyroidism.

This clonotype was seen a handful of times. The gene calls are TRBV7-9 and TRBJ1-5; no reliable D call. Trimming removed 5 bases at V and 8 bases at J, with 10 bases between. CDR1 is SEHNR and CDR2 is FQNEAQ in the germline V gene (reference sequence). CDR3 length: 12 residues. The CDR3 region is CASSPLKEPQHF. CDR3 DNA sequence: TGTGCCAGCAGCCCCCTCAAAGAGCCCCAGCATTTT.

This clonotype was seen at least ten times. The chain links TRBV6-1 to TRBJ1-1, with D possibly being TRBD1 (5 bases). Germline CDR1 is MNHNS and CDR2 is SASEGT. V lost 5 bases, J lost 2 bases, and 12 bases lay in between. The CDR3 totals 14 residues. The CDR3 DNA follows: TGTGCCAGCAGTCCCGGGGCCGGCAACACTGAAGCTTTCTTT. It encodes CASSPGAGNTEAFF.

This clonotype was observed at least ten times. The rearrangement uses TRBV20-1 and TRBJ1-5; 7 bases are a match to TRBD1. J was trimmed by 4 bases and V by 0 bases; bases with no gene match: 12. The germline V gene has CDR1 DFQATT and CDR2 SNEGSKA (reference sequence). The CDR3 spans 17 residues. The CDR3 nucleotides read TGCAGTGCTAGAGATCTTGTCCAGGACAGGCGAAATCAGCCCCAGCATTTT. This sequence encodes CSARDLVQDRRNQPQHF.

This clonotype was counted only a few times. The chain joins TRBV29-1 to TRBJ2-1, with D unresolved. Trimming removed 3 bases at V and 4 bases at J, with 4 bases between. Germline V lookup: CDR1 SQVTM, CDR2 ANQGSEA. This CDR3 spans 11 amino acids. CDR3 coding DNA: TGCAGCGTTGAGGTGTACAATGAGCAGTTCTTC. Its translation is CSVEVYNEQFF.

The chain combines TRBV29-1 with TRBJ2-3; no reliable D call. The V gene's germline CDR1 is SQVTM and CDR2 ANQGSEA. This CDR3 spans 11 amino acids. Trimming took 8 bases from V and 2 from J, leaving 8 bases between them. The CDR3 loop reads CSSANTDTQYF. The CDR3 nucleotides read TGCAGCTCTGCGAACACAGATACGCAGTATTTT.

This clonotype has only a few counts. The chain carries TRBV28 and TRBJ2-1; 10 bases line up with TRBD2. Looked up from germline, CDR1 is MDHEN and CDR2 is SYDVKM. The CDR3 extends over 15 amino acids. The ends lost 5 bases at V and 5 bases at J; junction bases unmatched: 6. The CDR3 region has the DNA TGTGCCAGCAGTCGTCTAGCGGGAGCGGACAATGAGCAGTTCTTC. It yields the protein CASSRLAGADNEQFF.

In its sample, this clonotype was seen a few times. V is TRBV9 and J is TRBJ1-1; no reliable D call. Germline V gene sequence: CDR1 SGDLS, CDR2 YYNGEE. CDR3 length equals 14 residues. V lost 0 bases, J lost 4 bases, and 10 bases lay in between. For the CDR3, the DNA is TGTGCCAGCAGCGTAGTAAAGGGAAGCACTGAAGCTTTCTTT. This translates into CASSVVKGSTEAFF. The full variable domain, in which reference TRBV9 and TRBJ1-1 provide the parts outside the CDR3, is DSGVTQTPKHLITATGQRVTLRCSPRSGDLSVYWYQQSLDQGLQFLIQYYNGEERAKGNILERFSAQQFPDLHSELNLSSLELGDSALYFCASSVVKGSTEAFFGQGTRLTVV.

The table lists this clonotype with many counts. The chain has TRBV28 and TRBJ2-7, with D possibly TRBD1 on 5 matching bases. Germline V gene data show CDR1 as MDHEN and CDR2 as SYDVKM. Trimming removed 3 bases from V and 2 bases from J, with 26 bases in between. This CDR3 is built from 19 residues. This CDR3 is CASSFTAQLDTLRAYEQYF. The CDR3 DNA follows: TGTGCCAGCAGTTTTACAGCGCAATTGGACACACTAAGGGCCTACGAGCAGTACTTC.

This clonotype was found many times. The V and J genes are TRBV20-1 and TRBJ2-7; no definite D call. The CDR3 covers 12 residues. CDR1 and CDR2 (germline): DFQATT, SNEGSKA (reference sequence). V dropped 6 bases and J dropped 6 bases, with 15 bases sitting between them. CDR3 amino acids: CSAGLGNGEQYF. DNA of the CDR3: TGCAGTGCCGGCTTGGGGAATGGCGAGCAGTACTTC.

This chain links TRBV5-1 with TRBJ1-3; 7 bases agree with TRBD1. Germline V gives CDR1 SGHRS, CDR2 YFSETQ. Trimming took 1 base from V and 1 from J; bases not matched to a gene: 5. This CDR3 region has 16 residues. The CDR3 sequence: CASSLTGAISGNTIYF. Written as DNA, the CDR3 is TGCGCCAGCAGCTTGACAGGGGCAATATCTGGAAACACCATATATTTT.

This chain connects TRBV6-5 to TRBJ2-1; D is uncertain. There are 15 residues in the CDR3. V was shortened by 7 bases and J by 0 bases, with 13 bases between the two germline ends. CDR1 is MNHEY and CDR2 is SVGAGI in the germline V gene. The CDR3 DNA sequence: TGTGCCAGCATGTTTTCTGGGGACTCCTACAATGAGCAGTTCTTC. Protein product: CASMFSGDSYNEQFF.

This clonotype was recorded many times. The chain recombines TRBV6-1 with TRBJ1-1, with D perhaps matching TRBD1 (5 bases). This CDR3 has 14 residues. Trimming cost V 2 bases and J 6 bases, with 13 bases left between them. CDR1 is MNHNS, CDR2 SASEGT, per germline. The DNA of the CDR3 is TGTGCCAGCAGTGAATGGGAGGGACTCTCTGAAGCTTTCTTT. As protein: CASSEWEGLSEAFF.

This clonotype was seen repeatedly, ten times or more. This chain uses TRBV30 with TRBJ2-7, with TRBD2 matching over 10 bases. The CDR3 is made up of 15 amino acids. From germline, CDR1 is GTSNPN and CDR2 SVGIG (reference sequence). With V trimmed by 0 bases and J by 6 bases, 8 bases remained unmatched. The CDR3 loop is CAWSVLASGRGEQYF. The CDR3 nucleotides are TGTGCCTGGAGTGTACTGGCTAGCGGGAGAGGCGAGCAGTACTTC.

This clonotype occurred a few times. The chain recombines TRBV28 with TRBJ2-7; no clear D gene. CDR3 length: 14 amino acids. Germline V lookup: CDR1 MDHEN, CDR2 SYDVKM. Deletions cut 3 bases from V and 1 base from J, with 10 bases between. The CDR3 region is CASSFYQQSYEQYF. As DNA, the CDR3 is TGTGCCAGCAGTTTTTATCAGCAATCCTACGAGCAGTACTTC. Complete variable domain (other parts from reference TRBV28 and TRBJ2-7): DVKVTQSSRYLVKRTGEKVFLECVQDMDHENMFWYRQDPGLGLRLIYFSYDVKMKEKGDIPEGYSVSREKKERFSLILESASTNQTSMYLCASSFYQQSYEQYFGPGTRLTVT.

Ten or more counts support this clonotype. The rearrangement links TRBV6-2 or TRBV6-3 to TRBJ1-4; D gene uncertain. CDR1 and CDR2 (germline): MNHEY, SVGEGT. V was pared by 4 bases and J by 8 bases, with 11 bases between. This CDR3 is built from 13 residues. The chain's CDR3 is CASSSGIDEKLFF. Here the CDR3 DNA reads TGTGCCAGCAGTTCCGGGATTGACGAAAAACTGTTTTTT.

The sample holds many counts of this clonotype. J is TRBJ1-1 and V is TRBV2, with D unclear. The CDR3 consists of 13 residues. Germline V gives CDR1 SNHLY, CDR2 FYNNEI. V was pared by 6 bases and J by 0 bases, with 8 bases between. CDR3 residues: CASRGLMNTEAFF. CDR3 bases: TGTGCCAGCAGAGGGTTAATGAACACTGAAGCTTTCTTT.

This clonotype was counted many times. This chain uses TRBV30 with TRBJ2-7, with D perhaps matching TRBD2 (6 bases). Deletions cut 0 bases from V and 0 bases from J, with 9 bases between. Per germline, CDR1 GTSNPN and CDR2 SVGIG (reference sequence). The CDR3 sequence is 14 residues long. The CDR3 here is CAWSVAGSSYEQYF. As DNA, the CDR3 is TGTGCCTGGAGTGTGGCGGGAAGCTCCTACGAGCAGTACTTC. Together with reference TRBV30 and TRBJ2-7, the CDR3 gives the full variable domain: SQTIHQWPATLVQPVGSPLSLECTVEGTSNPNLYWYRQAAGRGLQLLFYSVGIGQISSEVPQNLSASRPQDRQFILSSKKLLLSDSGFYLCAWSVAGSSYEQYFGPGTRLTVT.

This clonotype was detected a few times. The V call is TRBV5-1, the J call TRBJ2-3, with 11 bases matching TRBD2. This CDR3 is built from 18 residues. Germline CDR1 and CDR2: SGHRS and YFSETQ. V lost 7 bases to trimming and J lost 2 bases; unmatched junction nucleotides: 15. The CDR3 bases are TGCGCCAGCCGTCGAGGAAGGGGACTAGCGGACGACACAGATACGCAGTATTTT. It is translated as CASRRGRGLADDTDTQYF.

In its sample, this clonotype was seen many times. CDR3 DNA: TGTGCCACCCTCCCCAAACTGACTAGCGGGACTAACACCGGGGAGCTGTTTTTT. It codes for CATLPKLTSGTNTGELFF. The gene calls are TRBV6-2 or TRBV6-3 and TRBJ2-2; 11 nucleotides match TRBD2. V was clipped by 10 bases and J by 2 bases; unmatched bases: 15. Germline V CDR1 and CDR2: MNHEY, SVGEGT. The CDR3 has 18 amino acids.

This clonotype was counted between two and nine times. The chain joins TRBV28 to TRBJ1-4; D is possibly TRBD1 (6 bases). The V gene lost 5 bases and the J gene lost 0 bases, with 13 bases spanning the gap. The length of the CDR3 is 16 residues. Germline loops: CDR1 MDHEN, CDR2 SYDVKM. The CDR3 spells CASSPETGPTNEKLFF. The CDR3 nucleotides read TGTGCCAGCAGTCCGGAGACAGGTCCAACTAATGAAAAACTGTTTTTT.

This clonotype was seen a few times. The chain combines TRBV7-2 with TRBJ2-2; TRBD1 is a possible D gene (5 bases). The CDR3 has 15 amino acids. V was trimmed by 5 bases and J by 1 base, leaving 11 bases between them. Germline V lookup: CDR1 SGHTA, CDR2 FQGNSA. CDR3 sequence: CASSNAGQNTGELFF. The CDR3 DNA sequence: TGTGCCAGCAGCAACGCAGGGCAGAACACCGGGGAGCTGTTTTTT.

The chain combines TRBV10-3 with TRBJ1-1, with a possible D match to TRBD1 (5 bases). This CDR3 comprises 14 residues. The V and J ends lost 3 bases and 5 bases respectively, with 13 bases between them. CDR1 and CDR2 (germline): ENHRY, SYGVKD. CDR3: CAISDAGRGTEAFF. CDR3 nucleotide sequence: TGTGCCATCAGTGACGCAGGGAGAGGAACTGAAGCTTTCTTT.

This chain connects TRBV29-1 to TRBJ2-2, with a weak D call TRBD1 (5 bases). V was clipped by 7 bases and J by 6 bases, with 21 bases between them. Germline lookup yields CDR1 SQVTM and CDR2 ANQGSEA. CDR3 length: 15 amino acids. The CDR3 here is CSAGDRTGRAGELFF. In nucleotides, the CDR3 is TGCAGCGCCGGTGACAGAACTGGACGGGCCGGGGAGCTGTTTTTT.

This clonotype was detected ten times or more. The CDR3 spells CSARAGTVNSPLHF. CDR3 coding DNA: TGCAGTGCTAGAGCCGGGACAGTAAATTCACCCCTCCACTTT. The chain joins TRBV20-1 to TRBJ1-6, with TRBD1 identical over 7 bases. The ends lost 1 base at V and 7 bases at J; junction bases unmatched: 4. Germline CDR1 and CDR2: DFQATT and SNEGSKA (reference sequence). The CDR3 extends over 14 amino acids.